Here is one T cell receptor (beta chain) with its context. This entry belongs to a study of blood T cell repertoires in COVID-19. The assay was immunoSEQ multiplex PCR, and TCRdb's table has in-frame clones only and misses some. The table shows about 12,000 clones, with 55% to 85% occurring only once. The CDR3 loop spans 14 amino acids. CDR1 SGHNT and CDR2 YYREEE come from the germline V gene (reference sequence). Trimming took 1 base from V and 8 from J, leaving 10 bases between them. The specimen sequenced was peripheral blood. V is TRBV5-4 and J is TRBJ1-6, with D hard to call. The clonotype was recovered from a man in his sixties with COVID-19, enrolled during active disease. The CDR3 region is CASSLSTSYSPLHF. DNA for the CDR3: TGTGCCAGCAGCTTGTCGACATCCTATTCACCCCTCCACTTT. Using reference TRBV5-4 and TRBJ1-6 for the parts outside the CDR3, the full variable domain is ETGVTQSPTHLIKTRGQQVTLRCSSQSGHNTVSWYQQALGQGPQFIFQYYREEENGRGNFPPRFSGLQFPNYSSELNVNALELDDSALYLCASSLSTSYSPLHFGNGTRLTVT.